This T cell receptor (beta chain) came from a study of blood T cell repertoires in COVID-19. About the study: The samples span acute and convalescent COVID-19 from the United States, Italy and Spain.

Trimming cost V 4 bases and J 9 bases; bases outside gene matches: 10. The CDR3 has 14 amino acids. Germline V lookup: CDR1 SGHDT, CDR2 YYEEEE. This clone has just a few counts. Generated by immunoSEQ multiplex PCR, the TCRdb table keeps only in-frame clones and is missing some. The table lists 200,000 to 300,000 clones, 88% of them singletons, with approximately 0.7% in the top ten. This chain links TRBV5-6 with TRBJ2-1; 7 bases align to TRBD1. The TCR sequence derives from a human donor in a cohort sampled during active COVID-19. The specimen sequenced was peripheral blood. CDR3 sequence reads: CASSGDSPLGEQFF. DNA for the CDR3: TGTGCCAGCAGCGGGGACAGTCCGTTAGGTGAGCAGTTCTTC.